The entry below describes one T cell receptor beta chain. The antigen is unknown. Other DNA sequences in the same sample also yield this CDR3. These data belong to a study of cytomegalovirus exposure and HLA in healthy donors. The table came from immunoSEQ multiplex PCR; TCRdb's copy has only in-frame clones and leaves some out. The sample has 190,000 or so clones, about 86% seen once. The ends were cut back, 2 bases at V and 5 bases at J, with 7 bases in the middle. The CDR3 sequence is 13 residues long. Germline V gene data show CDR1 as KGHSH and CDR2 as LQKENI. The study, taken as a whole, reports: Altogether, about 160 TCR beta chains were recorded as cytomegalovirus-associated. High sensitivity and specificity were reportedly achieved when the classifier diagnosed cytomegalovirus status.

The receptor was isolated from a woman under 30 in good health and CMV-seropositive. The rearrangement links TRBV18 to TRBJ1-5; D might be TRBD1 (5 bases). Sequences were obtained from PBMCs. The CDR3 DNA sequence: TGTGCCAGCTCACCAGGGGGGGATCAGCCCCAGCATTTT. Translation: CASSPGGDQPQHF.